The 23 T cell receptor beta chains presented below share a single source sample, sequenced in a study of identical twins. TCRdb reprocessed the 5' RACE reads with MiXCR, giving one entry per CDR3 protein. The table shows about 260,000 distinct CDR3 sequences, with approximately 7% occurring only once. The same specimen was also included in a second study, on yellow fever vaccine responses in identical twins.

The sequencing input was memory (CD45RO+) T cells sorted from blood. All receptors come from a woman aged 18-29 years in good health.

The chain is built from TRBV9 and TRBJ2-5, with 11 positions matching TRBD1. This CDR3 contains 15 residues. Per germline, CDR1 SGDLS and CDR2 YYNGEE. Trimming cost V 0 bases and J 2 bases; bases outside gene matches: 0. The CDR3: CASSVGDRGQETQYF. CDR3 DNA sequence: TGTGCCAGCAGCGTAGGGGACAGGGGGCAAGAGACCCAGTACTTC.

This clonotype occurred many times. The CDR3 region has the DNA TGCGCCAGCAGGGCCACAGATACGCAGTATTTT. It yields the protein CASRATDTQYF. The chain couples TRBV5-1 to TRBJ2-3; D gene unclear. The V and J ends lost 5 bases and 2 bases respectively, with 3 bases between them. The CDR3 contains 11 residues. The germline V gene has CDR1 SGHRS and CDR2 YFSETQ.

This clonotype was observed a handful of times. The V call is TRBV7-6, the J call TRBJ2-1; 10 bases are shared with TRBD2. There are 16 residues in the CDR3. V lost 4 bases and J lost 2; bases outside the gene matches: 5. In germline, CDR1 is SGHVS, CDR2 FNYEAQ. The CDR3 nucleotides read TGTGCCAGCAGCTCGCCACTAGCGGGGACCTACAATGAGCAGTTCTTC. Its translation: CASSSPLAGTYNEQFF.

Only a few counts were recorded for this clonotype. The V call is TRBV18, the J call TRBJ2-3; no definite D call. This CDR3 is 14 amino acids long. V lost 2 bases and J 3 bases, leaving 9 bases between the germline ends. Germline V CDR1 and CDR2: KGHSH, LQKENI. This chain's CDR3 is CASSPFTSTDTQYF. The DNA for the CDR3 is TGTGCCAGCTCACCATTCACCTCGACAGATACGCAGTATTTT.

The CDR3 loop reads CSAREASGNTGELFF. CDR3 coding DNA: TGCAGTGCTAGAGAGGCTAGCGGGAACACCGGGGAGCTGTTTTTT. The rearrangement uses TRBV20-1 and TRBJ2-2; 7 nucleotides agree with TRBD2. The CDR3 length is 15 residues. CDR1 is DFQATT, CDR2 SNEGSKA, per germline (reference sequence). Trimming took 0 bases from V and 1 from J; bases not matched to a gene: 2.

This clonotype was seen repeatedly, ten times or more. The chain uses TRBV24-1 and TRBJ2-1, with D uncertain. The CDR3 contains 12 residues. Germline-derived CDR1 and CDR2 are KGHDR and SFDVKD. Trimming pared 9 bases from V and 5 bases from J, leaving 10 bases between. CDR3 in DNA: TGTGCCACCGGCCCGGGTCACAATGAGCAGTTCTTC. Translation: CATGPGHNEQFF.

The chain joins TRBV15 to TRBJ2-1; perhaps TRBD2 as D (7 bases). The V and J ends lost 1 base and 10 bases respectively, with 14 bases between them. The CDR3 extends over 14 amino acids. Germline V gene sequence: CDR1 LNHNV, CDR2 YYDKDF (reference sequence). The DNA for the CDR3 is TGTGCCACCAGCAGAGCTGGGGGGGCACGGGAGCAGTTCTTC. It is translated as CATSRAGGAREQFF.

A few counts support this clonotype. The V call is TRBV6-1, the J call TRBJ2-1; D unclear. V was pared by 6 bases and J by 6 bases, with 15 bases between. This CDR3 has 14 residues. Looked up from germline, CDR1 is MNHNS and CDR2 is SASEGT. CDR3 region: CASRGRAEINEQFF. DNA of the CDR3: TGTGCCAGCAGGGGAAGGGCTGAAATCAATGAGCAGTTCTTC.

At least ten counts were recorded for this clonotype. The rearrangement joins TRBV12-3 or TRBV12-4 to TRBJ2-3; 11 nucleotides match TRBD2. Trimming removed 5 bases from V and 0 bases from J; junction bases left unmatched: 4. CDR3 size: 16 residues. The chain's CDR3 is CASSPRTSGSTDTQYF. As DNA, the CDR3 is TGTGCCAGCAGTCCCCGGACTAGCGGGAGCACAGATACGCAGTATTTT.

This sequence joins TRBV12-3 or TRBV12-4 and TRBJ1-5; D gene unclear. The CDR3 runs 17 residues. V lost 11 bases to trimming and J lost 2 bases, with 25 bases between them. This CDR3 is CAFSLVGEGRGNQPQHF. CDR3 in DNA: TGTGCCTTCAGTTTGGTTGGTGAGGGTAGGGGCAATCAGCCCCAGCATTTT.

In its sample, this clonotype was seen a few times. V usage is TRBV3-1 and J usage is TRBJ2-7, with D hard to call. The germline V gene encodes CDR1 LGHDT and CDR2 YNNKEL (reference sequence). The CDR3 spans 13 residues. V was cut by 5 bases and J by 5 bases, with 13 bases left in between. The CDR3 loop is CASSFRTRNEQYF. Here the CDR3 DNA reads TGTGCCAGCAGCTTCCGGACGAGGAACGAGCAGTACTTC.

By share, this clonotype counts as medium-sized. CDR3 DNA sequence: TGTGCCAGCAACCCTGGGACTACACAAGAGACCCAGTACTTC. Translated, it gives CASNPGTTQETQYF. The chain uses TRBV12-3 or TRBV12-4 and TRBJ2-5, with 7 bases matching TRBD2. This CDR3 has 14 amino acids. V lost 7 bases, J lost 2 bases, and 7 bases stayed unmatched.

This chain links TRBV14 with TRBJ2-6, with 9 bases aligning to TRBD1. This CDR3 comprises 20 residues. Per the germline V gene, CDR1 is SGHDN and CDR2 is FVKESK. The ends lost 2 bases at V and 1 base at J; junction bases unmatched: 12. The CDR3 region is CASSQIHRGLGWSGANVLTF. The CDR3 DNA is TGTGCCAGCAGCCAAATTCACAGGGGGCTAGGATGGTCTGGGGCCAACGTCCTGACTTTC.

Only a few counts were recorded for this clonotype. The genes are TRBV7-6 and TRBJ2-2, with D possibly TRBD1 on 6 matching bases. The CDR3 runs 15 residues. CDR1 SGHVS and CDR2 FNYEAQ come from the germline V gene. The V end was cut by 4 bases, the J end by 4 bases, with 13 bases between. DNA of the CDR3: TGTGCCAGCAGCTCAGGGGAAGTCGGCACCGGGGAGCTGTTTTTT. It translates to CASSSGEVGTGELFF.

CDR3 region: CASSEWGQGGYTF. CDR3 nucleotide sequence: TGTGCCAGCAGTGAATGGGGGCAGGGTGGCTACACCTTC. This chain uses TRBV2 with TRBJ1-2; possibly TRBD1 for D (6 bases). The germline V and J ends were trimmed by 2 bases and 7 bases, with 11 bases remaining between them. The CDR3 length is 13 residues. Germline loops: CDR1 SNHLY, CDR2 FYNNEI.

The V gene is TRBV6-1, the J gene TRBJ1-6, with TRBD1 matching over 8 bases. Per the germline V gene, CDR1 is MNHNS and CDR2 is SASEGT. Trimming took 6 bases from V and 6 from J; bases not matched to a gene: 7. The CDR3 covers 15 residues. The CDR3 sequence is CASSTTGEGNSPLHF. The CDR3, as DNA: TGTGCCAGCAGCACGACAGGGGAAGGTAATTCACCCCTCCACTTT.

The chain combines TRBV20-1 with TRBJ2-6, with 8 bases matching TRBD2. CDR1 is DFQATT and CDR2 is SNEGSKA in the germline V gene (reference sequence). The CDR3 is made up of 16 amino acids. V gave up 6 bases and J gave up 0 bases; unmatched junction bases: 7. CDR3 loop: CSAQRGGNSGANVLTF. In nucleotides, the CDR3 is TGCAGTGCCCAACGGGGGGGGAACTCTGGGGCCAACGTCCTGACTTTC.

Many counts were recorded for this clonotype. CDR3 sequence: CSAPANTDTQYF. Written as DNA, the CDR3 is TGCAGTGCCCCGGCGAATACAGATACGCAGTATTTT. The J gene is TRBJ2-3, the V gene TRBV20-1; D is undetermined. Per germline, CDR1 DFQATT and CDR2 SNEGSKA (reference sequence). This CDR3 spans 12 amino acids. Trimming pared 6 bases from V and 3 bases from J, leaving 10 bases between.

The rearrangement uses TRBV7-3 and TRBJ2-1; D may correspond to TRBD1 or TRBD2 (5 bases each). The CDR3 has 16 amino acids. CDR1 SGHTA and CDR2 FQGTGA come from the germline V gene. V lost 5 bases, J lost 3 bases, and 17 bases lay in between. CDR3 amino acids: CASSTYGTANYNEQFF. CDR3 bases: TGTGCCAGCAGCACGTATGGGACGGCCAACTACAATGAGCAGTTCTTC.

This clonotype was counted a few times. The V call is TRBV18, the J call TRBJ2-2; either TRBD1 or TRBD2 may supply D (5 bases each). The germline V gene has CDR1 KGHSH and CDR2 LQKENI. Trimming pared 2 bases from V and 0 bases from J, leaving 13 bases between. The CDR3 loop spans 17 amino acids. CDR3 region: CASSPSGRPANTGELFF. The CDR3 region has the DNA TGTGCCAGCTCACCATCGGGACGCCCCGCGAACACCGGGGAGCTGTTTTTT. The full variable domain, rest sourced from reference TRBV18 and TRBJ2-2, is NAGVMQNPRHLVRRRGQEARLRCSPMKGHSHVYWYRQLPEEGLKFMVYLQKENIIDESGMPKERFSAEFPKEGPSILRIQQVVRGDSAAYFCASSPSGRPANTGELFFGEGSRLTVL.

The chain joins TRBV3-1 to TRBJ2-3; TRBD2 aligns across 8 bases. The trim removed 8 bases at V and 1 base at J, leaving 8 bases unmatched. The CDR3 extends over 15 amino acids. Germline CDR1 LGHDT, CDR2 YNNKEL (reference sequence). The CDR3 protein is CASRSGEWGTDTQYF. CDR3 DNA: TGTGCCAGCCGTAGCGGGGAGTGGGGCACAGATACGCAGTATTTT.

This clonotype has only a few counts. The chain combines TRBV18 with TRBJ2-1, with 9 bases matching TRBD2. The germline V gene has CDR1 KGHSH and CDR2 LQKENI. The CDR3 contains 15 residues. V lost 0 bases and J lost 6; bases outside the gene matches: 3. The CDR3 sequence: CASSPPAGGGNEQFF. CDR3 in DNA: TGTGCCAGCTCACCACCAGCGGGAGGTGGCAATGAGCAGTTCTTC.

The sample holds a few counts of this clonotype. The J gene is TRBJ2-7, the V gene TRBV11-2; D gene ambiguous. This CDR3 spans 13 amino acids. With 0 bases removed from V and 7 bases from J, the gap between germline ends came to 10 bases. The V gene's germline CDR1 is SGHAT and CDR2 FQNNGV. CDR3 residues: CASSLDVVWEQYV. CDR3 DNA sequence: TGTGCCAGCAGCTTAGATGTCGTGTGGGAGCAGTACGTC.